The entry below gives a single TCR beta chain sequence along with its context. The CDR3 has 18 residues. CDR1 is LGHNA, CDR2 YSLEER, per germline. V shed 0 bases, J shed 7 bases, and the junction held 12 bases outside the gene matches. This record belongs to a study of blood T cell repertoires in COVID-19. Repertoires were generated with immunoSEQ multiplex PCR, while TCRdb's copy carries only in-frame clones and drops some. Of a few hundred thousand clones listed, 70% to 90% are singletons. This chain connects TRBV4-3 to TRBJ1-2, with 12 bases matching TRBD1. Material: PBMCs or T cells enriched from blood (not recorded which). This TCR derives from a woman under 30 who had recovered from COVID-19. CDR3 nucleotides: TGCGCCAGCAGCCAAGATGTAGGGGACAGGGGGCTCTCCGGTGGCTACACCTTC. Translated, it gives CASSQDVGDRGLSGGYTF.